This entry concerns a single T cell receptor (beta chain). This CDR3 region has 15 residues. V was pared by 4 bases and J by 5 bases, with 9 bases of the junction left unmatched. The germline CDR1 and CDR2 sequences are MNHEY and SMNVEV (reference sequence). The record originates from a study of blood T cell repertoires in COVID-19. Across the study: The cDNA or gDNA used as material had been derived from T cells, B-cell-depleted T cells, or PBMCs.

Per the study methods: Amplification of reference gene primers was used by the study to estimate nucleated cell counts. Measured with immunoSEQ multiplex PCR; TCRdb has only the in-frame clones, and not every one. From that table come the V and J calls and clone size; the DNA was used to work out D and trimming. The table has approximately 40,000 clones, around nine tenths seen once. What was sequenced was peripheral blood. The J gene is TRBJ2-3, the V gene TRBV27; 7 nucleotides line up with TRBD2. The receptor comes from a human donor in a cohort sampled during active COVID-19. This chain's CDR3 is CASSYGGSSLDTQYF. The CDR3 DNA follows: TGTGCCAGCAGTTACGGCGGGAGCTCTTTAGATACGCAGTATTTT.